Here is one TCR beta chain with its context. The sample originates from a study of PD-L1 blockade in urothelial cancer. The overall study: Patients started atezolizumab in about 2014, 1,200 mg intravenously every 3 weeks. Blood samples had a median of about 150,000 T cells.

The trim removed 5 bases at V and 1 base at J, leaving 2 bases unmatched. CDR1 and CDR2 (germline): MDHEN, SYDVKM. The CDR3 loop spans 14 amino acids. Each individual provided 1 to 8 samples (taken pretreatment and on-treatment). Some clones are missing from TCRdb's copy, which holds only in-frame ones; the method was immunoSEQ multiplex PCR. The table records about 43,000 clones, around nine tenths of them present only once. This TCR came from a woman aged 60 to 75 with urothelial cancer. Sequences were derived from PBMCs, sampled around atezolizumab (anti-PD-L1) treatment. The chain employs TRBV28 and TRBJ2-1; 7 bases fit TRBD2. The CDR3 here is CASSQGLSYNEQFF. CDR3 DNA: TGTGCCAGCAGTCAGGGACTATCCTACAATGAGCAGTTCTTC.